The TCR beta chain described here comes from a study of control samples from healthy donors and cancer patients. Assay: immunoSEQ multiplex PCR; the TCRdb copy retains only in-frame clones and omits some. Of 120,000 or so clones listed, around 87% are singletons. This CDR3 spans 13 amino acids. V lost 3 bases to trimming and J lost 1 base, with 4 bases between them. Germline loops: CDR1 SGHDN, CDR2 FVKESK. The sample holds one count of this clone. This rearrangement joins TRBV14 to TRBJ2-1; D ambiguous. This sequence originates from a man in his 60s in good health. Sequencing used blood. The CDR3 here is CASSQYSYNEQFF. The CDR3 coding sequence is TGTGCCAGCAGCCAGTATTCCTACAATGAGCAGTTCTTC.